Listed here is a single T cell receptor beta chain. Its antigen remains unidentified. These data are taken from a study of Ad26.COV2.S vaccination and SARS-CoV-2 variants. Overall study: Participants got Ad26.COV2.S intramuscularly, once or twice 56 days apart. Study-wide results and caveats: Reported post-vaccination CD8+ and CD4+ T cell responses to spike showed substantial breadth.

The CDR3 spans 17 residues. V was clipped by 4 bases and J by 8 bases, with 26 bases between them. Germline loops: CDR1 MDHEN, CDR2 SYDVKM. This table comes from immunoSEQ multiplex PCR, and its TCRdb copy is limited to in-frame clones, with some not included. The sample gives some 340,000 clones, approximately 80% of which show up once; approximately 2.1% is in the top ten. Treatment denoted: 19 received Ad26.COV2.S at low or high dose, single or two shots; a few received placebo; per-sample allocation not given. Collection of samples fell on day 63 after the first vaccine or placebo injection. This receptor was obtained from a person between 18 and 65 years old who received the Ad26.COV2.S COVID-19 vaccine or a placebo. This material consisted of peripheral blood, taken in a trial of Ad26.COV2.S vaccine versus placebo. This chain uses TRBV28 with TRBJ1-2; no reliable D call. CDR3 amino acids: CASSSPSMRAVRWGYTF. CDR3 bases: TGTGCCAGCAGTTCCCCCTCGATGCGGGCGGTTCGCTGGGGCTACACCTTC.